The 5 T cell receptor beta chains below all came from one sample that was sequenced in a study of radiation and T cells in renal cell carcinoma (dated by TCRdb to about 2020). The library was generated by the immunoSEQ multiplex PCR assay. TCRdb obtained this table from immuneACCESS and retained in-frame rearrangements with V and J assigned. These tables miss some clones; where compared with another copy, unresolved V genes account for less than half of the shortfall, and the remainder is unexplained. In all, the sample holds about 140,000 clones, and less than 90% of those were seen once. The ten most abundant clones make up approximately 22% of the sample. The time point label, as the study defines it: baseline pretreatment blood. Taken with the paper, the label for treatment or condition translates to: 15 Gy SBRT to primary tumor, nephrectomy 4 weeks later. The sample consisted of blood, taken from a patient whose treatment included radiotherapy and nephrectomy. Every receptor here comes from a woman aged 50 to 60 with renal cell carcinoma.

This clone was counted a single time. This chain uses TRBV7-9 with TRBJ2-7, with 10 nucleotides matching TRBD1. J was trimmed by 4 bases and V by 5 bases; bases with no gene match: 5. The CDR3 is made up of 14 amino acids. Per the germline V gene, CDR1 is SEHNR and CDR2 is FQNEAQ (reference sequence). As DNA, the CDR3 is TGTGCCAGCAGCCCGGACAGGGGGGCGTACGAGCAGTACTTC. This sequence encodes CASSPDRGAYEQYF. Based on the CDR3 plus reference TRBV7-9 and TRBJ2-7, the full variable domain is DTGVSQNPRHKITKRGQNVTFRCDPISEHNRLYWYRQTLGQGPEFLTYFQNEAQLEKSRLLSDRFSAERPKGSFSTLEIQRTEQGDSAMYLCASSPDRGAYEQYFGPGTRLTVT.

In DNA, the CDR3 is TGTGCCAGCAGTGTAGGCTCCTACAATGAGCAGTTCTTC. Translating it yields CASSVGSYNEQFF. The chain couples TRBV2 to TRBJ2-1; D ambiguous. The CDR3 totals 13 residues. V was shortened by 4 bases and J by 0 bases, with 4 bases between the two germline ends. Germline CDR1 SNHLY, CDR2 FYNNEI.

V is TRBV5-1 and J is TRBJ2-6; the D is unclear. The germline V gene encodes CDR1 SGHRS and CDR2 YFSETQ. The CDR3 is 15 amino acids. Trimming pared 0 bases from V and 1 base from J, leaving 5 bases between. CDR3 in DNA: TGCGCCAGCAGCTTGGAGCCTTCTGGGGCCAACGTCCTGACTTTC. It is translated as CASSLEPSGANVLTF. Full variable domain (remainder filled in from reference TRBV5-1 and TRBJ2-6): KAGVTQTPRYLIKTRGQQVTLSCSPISGHRSVSWYQQTPGQGLQFLFEYFSETQRNKGNFPGRFSGRQFSNSRSEMNVSTLELGDSALYLCASSLEPSGANVLTFGAGSRLTVL.

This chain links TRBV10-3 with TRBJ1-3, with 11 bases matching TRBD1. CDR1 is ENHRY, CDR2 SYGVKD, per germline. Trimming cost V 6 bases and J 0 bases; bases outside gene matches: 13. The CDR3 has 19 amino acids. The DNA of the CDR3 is TGTGCCATCAGGCCAGGGACAGGGGGGCGGACCTTCTCTGGAAACACCATATATTTT. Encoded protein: CAIRPGTGGRTFSGNTIYF.

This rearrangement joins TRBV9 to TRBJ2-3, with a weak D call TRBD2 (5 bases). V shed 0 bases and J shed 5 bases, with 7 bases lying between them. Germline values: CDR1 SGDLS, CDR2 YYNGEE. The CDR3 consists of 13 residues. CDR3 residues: CASSVAAEDTQYF. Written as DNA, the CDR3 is TGTGCCAGCAGCGTAGCAGCGGAAGATACGCAGTATTTT.